This entry concerns a single TCR beta chain. This sample was taken from a study of spatial heterogeneity in lung cancer. The germline V gene encodes CDR1 SGHKS and CDR2 YYEKEE (reference sequence). The CDR3 extends over 15 amino acids. The trim removed 1 base at V and 6 bases at J, leaving 4 bases unmatched. A single record per CDR3 protein comes from TCRdb applying MiXCR to the 5' RACE reads. The repertoire holds 90,000 or so distinct CDR3 sequences, with about 9.4% as singletons. Described time point: sample taken at primary tumor resection. Whole RNA from tumor, nontumor lung or frozen PBMC was sequenced unsorted.

The chain has TRBV5-5 and TRBJ2-1; 10 bases match TRBD2. This clonotype was obtained from a male donor with early-stage non-small cell lung cancer. The source material was PBMCs, sampled at surgery. The CDR3 is CASSLLLAGPNEQFF. CDR3 sequence (DNA): TGTGCCAGCAGCTTGCTACTAGCGGGACCCAATGAGCAGTTCTTC.